This T cell receptor beta chain was obtained from a study of T cell clonotyping in hematopoietic cell transplantation. This clone has only a few counts. The CDR3 consists of 16 residues. CDR1 SQVTM and CDR2 ANQGSEA come from the germline V gene. V dropped 3 bases and J dropped 4 bases, with 22 bases sitting between them. TCRdb keeps only in-frame clones here, not all; method: immunoSEQ multiplex PCR. The sample has 69,000 or so clones, about 94% seen once. The receptor was isolated from a man between 45 and 60 years old in good health. Some clones in this sample may be carry-over from other donors' samples. The gene calls are TRBV29-1 and TRBJ2-7; D unclear. The sequencing sample was made of peripheral blood mononuclear cells. The CDR3 protein is CSVELPAWGFEYEQYF. The CDR3 DNA sequence: TGCAGCGTTGAGCTCCCTGCCTGGGGTTTTGAGTACGAGCAGTACTTC.